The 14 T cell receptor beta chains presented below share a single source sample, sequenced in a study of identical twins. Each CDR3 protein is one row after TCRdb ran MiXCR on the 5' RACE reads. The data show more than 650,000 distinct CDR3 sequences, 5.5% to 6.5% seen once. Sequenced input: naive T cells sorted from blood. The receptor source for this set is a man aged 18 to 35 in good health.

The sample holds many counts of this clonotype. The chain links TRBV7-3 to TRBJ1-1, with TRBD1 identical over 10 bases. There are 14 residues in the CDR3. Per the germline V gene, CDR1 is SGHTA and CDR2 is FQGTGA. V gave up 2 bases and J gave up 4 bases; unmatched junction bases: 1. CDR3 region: CASSLGDRGTEAFF. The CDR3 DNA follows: TGTGCCAGCAGCTTAGGGGACAGGGGCACTGAAGCTTTCTTT.

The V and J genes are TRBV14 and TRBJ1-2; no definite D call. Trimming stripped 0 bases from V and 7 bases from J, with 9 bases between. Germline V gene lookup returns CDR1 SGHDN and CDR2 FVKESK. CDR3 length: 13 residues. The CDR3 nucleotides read TGTGCCAGCAGCCAAGACCTCATTACTGGCTACACCTTC. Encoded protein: CASSQDLITGYTF.

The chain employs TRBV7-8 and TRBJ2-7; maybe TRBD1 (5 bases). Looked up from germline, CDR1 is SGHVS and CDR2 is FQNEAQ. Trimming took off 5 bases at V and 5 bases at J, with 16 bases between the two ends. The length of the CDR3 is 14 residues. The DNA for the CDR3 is TGTGCCAGCAGCGGGCTCTGGGAAGGGGACGAGCAGTACGTC. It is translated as CASSGLWEGDEQYV.

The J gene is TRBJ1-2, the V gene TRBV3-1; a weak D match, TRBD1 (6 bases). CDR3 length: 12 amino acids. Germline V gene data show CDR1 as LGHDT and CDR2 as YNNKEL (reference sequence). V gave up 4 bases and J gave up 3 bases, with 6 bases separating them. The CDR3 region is CASSRQDYGYTF. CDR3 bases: TGTGCCAGCAGCCGACAGGACTATGGCTACACCTTC.

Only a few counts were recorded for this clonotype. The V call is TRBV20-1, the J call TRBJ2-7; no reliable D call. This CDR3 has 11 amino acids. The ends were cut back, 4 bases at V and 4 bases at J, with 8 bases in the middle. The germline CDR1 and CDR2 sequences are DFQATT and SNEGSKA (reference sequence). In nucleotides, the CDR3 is TGCAGTGCTATGGACGGTTACGAGCAGTACGTC. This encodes CSAMDGYEQYV.

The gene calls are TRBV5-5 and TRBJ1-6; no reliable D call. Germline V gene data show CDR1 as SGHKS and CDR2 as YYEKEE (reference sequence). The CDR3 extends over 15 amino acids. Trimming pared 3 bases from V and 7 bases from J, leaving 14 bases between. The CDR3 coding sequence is TGTGCCAGCAGCTGGGTAGAGGGCGGCAATTCACCCCTCCACTTT. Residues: CASSWVEGGNSPLHF.

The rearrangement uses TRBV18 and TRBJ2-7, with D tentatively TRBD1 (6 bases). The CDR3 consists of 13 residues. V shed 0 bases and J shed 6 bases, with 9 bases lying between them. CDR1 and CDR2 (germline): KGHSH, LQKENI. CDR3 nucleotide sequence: TGTGCCAGCTCACCACCGACAGGAACCGAGCAGTACGTC. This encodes CASSPPTGTEQYV.

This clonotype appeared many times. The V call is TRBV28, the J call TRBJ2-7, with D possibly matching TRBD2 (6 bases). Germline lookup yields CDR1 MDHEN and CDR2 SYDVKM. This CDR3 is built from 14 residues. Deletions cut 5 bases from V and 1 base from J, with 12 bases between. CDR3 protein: CASSPFLASYEQYF. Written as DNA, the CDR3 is TGTGCCAGCAGTCCGTTCCTAGCGTCCTACGAGCAGTACTTC.

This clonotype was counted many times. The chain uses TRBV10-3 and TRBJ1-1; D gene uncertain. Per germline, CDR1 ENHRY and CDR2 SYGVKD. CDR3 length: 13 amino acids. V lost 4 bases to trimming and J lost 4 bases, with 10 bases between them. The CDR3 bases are TGTGCCATCAGTGCAACGGAGGTCACTGAAGCTTTCTTT. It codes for CAISATEVTEAFF.

The CDR3 spells CASSQVGTSGIEQYF. The CDR3 DNA reads TGTGCCAGCAGCCAAGTCGGGACTAGCGGGATCGAGCAGTACTTC. The chain has TRBV4-2 and TRBJ2-7; TRBD2 matches 13 bases. The CDR3 is 15 amino acids. Germline loops: CDR1 LGHNA, CDR2 YNFKEQ. Trimming at V came to 1 base and at J to 6 bases, leaving 3 bases not matched to a gene.

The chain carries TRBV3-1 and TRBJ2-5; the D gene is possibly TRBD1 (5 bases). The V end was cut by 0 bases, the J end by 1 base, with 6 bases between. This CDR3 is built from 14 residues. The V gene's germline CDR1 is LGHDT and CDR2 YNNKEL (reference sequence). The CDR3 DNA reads TGTGCCAGCAGCCAAGACAGGGTCCAAGAGACCCAGTACTTC. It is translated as CASSQDRVQETQYF.

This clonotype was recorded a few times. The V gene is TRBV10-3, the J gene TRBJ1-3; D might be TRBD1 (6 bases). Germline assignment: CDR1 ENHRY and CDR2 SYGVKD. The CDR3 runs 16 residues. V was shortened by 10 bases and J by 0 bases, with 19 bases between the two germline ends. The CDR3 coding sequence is TGTGCCACCCTGGGGGGCACCGACCCCTCTGGAAACACCATATATTTT. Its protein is CATLGGTDPSGNTIYF.

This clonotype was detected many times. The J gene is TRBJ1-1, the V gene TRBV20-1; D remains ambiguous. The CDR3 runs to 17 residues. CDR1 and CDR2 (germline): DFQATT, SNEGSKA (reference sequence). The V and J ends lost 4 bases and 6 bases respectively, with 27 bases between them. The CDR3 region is CSATGAGPTKVGAEAFF. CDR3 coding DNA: TGCAGTGCTACAGGTGCAGGACCTACCAAAGTGGGAGCTGAAGCTTTCTTT.

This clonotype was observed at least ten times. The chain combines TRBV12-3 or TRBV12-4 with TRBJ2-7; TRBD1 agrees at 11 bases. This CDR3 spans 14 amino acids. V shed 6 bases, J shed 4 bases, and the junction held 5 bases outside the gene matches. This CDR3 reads CASRRTGGIYEQYF. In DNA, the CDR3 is TGTGCCAGCAGGAGGACAGGGGGCATTTACGAGCAGTACTTC.